This entry lists 25 T cell receptor beta chains sequenced from one sample in a study of T cell responses to AZD1222 COVID-19 vaccine. Measured with immunoSEQ multiplex PCR; TCRdb has only the in-frame clones, and not every one. The data hold some 200,000 clones, with about 93% observed a single time. Source: peripheral blood, taken on day 0 of MenACWY control vaccination. The receptors shown here come from an adult in good health.

The J gene is TRBJ2-7, the V gene TRBV11-3; TRBD2 might be the D (5 bases). This CDR3 has 13 amino acids. The V gene's germline CDR1 is SGHNT and CDR2 YENEEA. The ends were cut back, 2 bases at V and 5 bases at J, with 10 bases in the middle. CDR3 in amino acids: CASSLNGADEQYF. The CDR3 DNA follows: TGTGCCAGCAGCTTAAACGGAGCGGACGAGCAGTACTTC.

The genes are TRBV7-6 and TRBJ1-5; TRBD1 is a possible D gene (6 bases). The CDR3 is made up of 18 amino acids. V dropped 1 base and J dropped 4 bases, with 20 bases sitting between them. CDR1 is SGHVS, CDR2 FNYEAQ, per germline. The CDR3 sequence: CASSLGSAGAGANQPQHF. In DNA, the CDR3 is TGTGCCAGCAGCTTAGGGTCGGCAGGGGCTGGTGCAAATCAGCCCCAGCATTTT.

In DNA form, the CDR3 reads TGTGCCACCAGTGCTGGGAGGTCTACTGAAGCTTTCTTT. It yields the protein CATSAGRSTEAFF. The chain carries TRBV24-1 and TRBJ1-1; no clear D gene. This CDR3 has 13 amino acids. CDR1 and CDR2 (germline): KGHDR, SFDVKD. Trimming took 5 bases from V and 5 from J, leaving 11 bases between them.

The chain uses TRBV19 and TRBJ1-6, with 7 bases fitting TRBD1. J was trimmed by 7 bases and V by 6 bases; bases with no gene match: 9. The germline V gene has CDR1 LNHDA and CDR2 SQIVND (reference sequence). This CDR3 comprises 15 residues. The DNA of the CDR3 is TGTGCCAGTAGAGGAGAGGGGGCAAGCAATTCACCCCTCCACTTT. Translated: CASRGEGASNSPLHF.

Here the CDR3 reads CASSRLQIPQHF. The CDR3 nucleotides read TGTGCCAGCAGCCGTCTCCAAATTCCCCAGCATTTT. The chain employs TRBV12-3 or TRBV12-4 and TRBJ1-5, with D uncertain. V lost 6 bases to trimming and J lost 10 bases, with 13 bases between them. The CDR3 contains 12 residues.

As to this clone: Other DNA variants within this sample encode the same CDR3. The genes are TRBV5-4 and TRBJ2-5; D not certain. Germline assignment: CDR1 SGHNT and CDR2 YYREEE (reference sequence). This CDR3 is 11 amino acids long. The ends were cut back, 3 bases at V and 2 bases at J, with 2 bases in the middle. Written as DNA, the CDR3 is TGTGCCAGCAGCTCGCAAGAGACCCAGTACTTC. Translated: CASSSQETQYF.

The V and J genes are TRBV6-5 and TRBJ1-2, with TRBD1 as a possible D gene (6 bases). The germline V gene has CDR1 MNHEY and CDR2 SVGAGI. V lost 1 base, J lost 5 bases, and 11 bases lay in between. This CDR3 comprises 14 residues. Here the CDR3 reads CASSYYQGGYGYTF. DNA for the CDR3: TGTGCCAGCAGTTACTACCAAGGGGGATATGGCTACACCTTC.

For this clone: One junction end does not reproduce the germline sequence, and a read error may be involved. This chain joins TRBV3-1 (or the pseudogene TRBV3-2) and TRBJ2-1, with 9 bases aligning to TRBD1. Germline CDR1 is LGHDT and CDR2 is YNNKEL (reference sequence). The CDR3 is 13 amino acids. The CDR3 protein is CASSKGRGQGLVF. CDR3 DNA sequence: TGTGCCAGCAGCAAGGGGAGGGGACAGGGTTTGGTCTTC.

The rearrangement uses TRBV6-5 and TRBJ1-2; no clear D. Trimming stripped 7 bases from V and 4 bases from J, with 13 bases between. The CDR3 extends over 13 amino acids. Germline CDR1 is MNHEY and CDR2 is SVGAGI. CDR3 sequence reads: CASMEGQGYGYTF. The DNA of the CDR3 is TGTGCCAGCATGGAAGGGCAAGGCTATGGCTACACCTTC.

This clone has only one observation. The chain couples TRBV9 to TRBJ1-4; no firm D call. Germline V gene lookup returns CDR1 SGDLS and CDR2 YYNGEE. This CDR3 is 15 amino acids long. The V end lost 0 bases, the J end lost 3 bases, and 9 bases lay between the germline ends. For the CDR3, the DNA is TGTGCCAGCAGCGTAGGAGGGAACGCTAATGAAAAACTGTTTTTT. Protein: CASSVGGNANEKLFF.

The V and J genes are TRBV18 and TRBJ1-3, with D hard to call. The germline V and J ends were trimmed by 5 bases and 0 bases, with 11 bases remaining between them. The V gene's germline CDR1 is KGHSH and CDR2 LQKENI. The CDR3 covers 15 residues. This chain's CDR3 is CASSISGSSGNTIYF. The DNA of the CDR3 is TGTGCCAGCTCAATTTCGGGAAGCTCTGGAAACACCATATATTTT.

This clone was detected only a few times. The chain employs TRBV18 and TRBJ2-7, with a weak D call TRBD1 (6 bases). Between the trimmed V and J ends, which lost 3 bases and 0 bases, there was a span of 12 bases. Germline CDR1 KGHSH, CDR2 LQKENI. CDR3 length: 15 residues. The CDR3 protein is CASSPMPGASYEQYF. The CDR3 nucleotides read TGTGCCAGCTCACCGATGCCAGGGGCCTCCTACGAGCAGTACTTC.

The CDR3 region is CASSSEGGLNSPLHF. CDR3 DNA sequence: TGTGCCAGCAGCTCCGAGGGGGGTCTTAATTCACCCCTCCACTTT. V usage is TRBV9 and J usage is TRBJ1-6, with D perhaps matching TRBD1 (6 bases). CDR3 length: 15 amino acids. Germline V CDR1 and CDR2: SGDLS, YYNGEE. Trimming removed 4 bases from V and 6 bases from J, with 14 bases in between.

The rearrangement links TRBV7-2 to TRBJ1-1; TRBD1 might be the D (6 bases). The CDR3 totals 15 residues. V was shortened by 1 base and J by 8 bases, with 17 bases between the two germline ends. Germline lookup yields CDR1 SGHTA and CDR2 FQGNSA. In nucleotides, the CDR3 is TGTGCCAGCAGCTTAGATGGGGGGCCGGGTCGGGAAGCTTTCTTT. Its translation is CASSLDGGPGREAFF. The complete variable domain, with remaining parts taken from reference TRBV7-2 and TRBJ1-1, reads GAGVSQSPSNKVTEKGKDVELRCDPISGHTALYWYRQSLGQGLEFLIYFQGNSAPDKSGLPSDRFSAERTGGSVSTLTIQRTQQEDSAVYLCASSLDGGPGREAFFGQGTRLTVV.

V is TRBV7-2 and J is TRBJ2-1, with 15 bases fitting TRBD2. With 0 bases clipped from V and 6 bases from J, the junction kept 9 bases outside the gene matches. CDR1 is SGHTA, CDR2 FQGNSA, per germline. This CDR3 has 19 residues. In DNA, the CDR3 is TGTGCCAGCAGCTTAGCGCATGGGACTAGCGGGGGGCTTGGCAATGAGCAGTTCTTC. As protein: CASSLAHGTSGGLGNEQFF.

The chain links TRBV3-1 (or the pseudogene TRBV3-2) to TRBJ2-3; D is tentatively TRBD1 or TRBD2 (5 bases each). V lost 4 bases, J lost 4 bases, and 9 bases lay in between. The CDR3 consists of 13 residues. Germline CDR1 reads LGHDT; CDR2 reads YNNKEL (reference sequence). CDR3 nucleotides: TGTGCCAGCAGCCCCCTGGGGGCAGATACGCAGTATTTT. It translates to CASSPLGADTQYF.

This rearrangement joins TRBV2 to TRBJ1-2, with 7 bases fitting TRBD1. From germline, CDR1 is SNHLY and CDR2 FYNNEI. The J segment lost 7 bases and the V segment lost 2 bases, leaving 4 bases of the junction unmatched. The CDR3 is made up of 13 amino acids. Here the CDR3 DNA reads TGTGCCAGCAGTGAAAACAGGGGATTTGGCTACACCTTC. Amino acids: CASSENRGFGYTF.

This chain links TRBV18 with TRBJ1-5, with D perhaps TRBD1 (5 bases). The germline V gene has CDR1 KGHSH and CDR2 LQKENI. Between the trimmed V and J ends, which lost 4 bases and 6 bases, there was a span of 13 bases. The CDR3 is made up of 14 amino acids. The CDR3 nucleotides are TGTGCCAGCTCACAGGGGAGGGGCGGTCAGCCCCAGCATTTT. Amino acids: CASSQGRGGQPQHF.

The rearrangement uses TRBV3-1 (or the pseudogene TRBV3-2) and TRBJ2-2; 7 nucleotides align to TRBD1. Trimming at V came to 8 bases and at J to 4 bases, leaving 4 bases not matched to a gene. This CDR3 comprises 13 residues. CDR1 and CDR2 (germline): LGHDT, YNNKEL (reference sequence). CDR3 protein: CASHDRATGELFF. Written as DNA, the CDR3 is TGTGCCAGCCATGACAGGGCCACCGGGGAGCTGTTTTTT.

The chain employs TRBV4-2 and TRBJ1-1; TRBD1 matches at 7 bases. The CDR3 contains 15 residues. Germline V gene data show CDR1 as LGHNA and CDR2 as YNFKEQ. Germline trimming cut 1 base from V and 3 bases from J; bases unmatched to any gene: 5. CDR3 region: CASSQGQGGDTEAFF. CDR3 bases: TGTGCCAGCAGCCAAGGACAGGGTGGAGACACTGAAGCTTTCTTT.

The chain joins TRBV30 to TRBJ2-7, with 8 bases fitting TRBD1. The CDR3 is made up of 13 amino acids. Germline CDR1 and CDR2: GTSNPN and SVGIG (reference sequence). The CDR3 spells CIVTGGNTYEQYF. The CDR3 nucleotides are TGTATCGTAACAGGGGGTAACACCTACGAGCAGTACTTC.

The CDR3 region is CASSPLGQAIDSGAFF. The CDR3 bases are TGTGCCAGCTCACCACTTGGACAGGCCATAGATTCTGGAGCTTTCTTT. The genes are TRBV18 and TRBJ1-1, with 7 bases fitting TRBD1. Per the germline V gene, CDR1 is KGHSH and CDR2 is LQKENI. V lost 1 base and J lost 10; bases outside the gene matches: 15. CDR3 length: 16 residues.

The chain recombines TRBV18 with TRBJ2-1; 7 bases match TRBD2. The ends lost 4 bases at V and 8 bases at J; junction bases unmatched: 8. The germline gives CDR1 KGHSH, CDR2 LQKENI. The CDR3 extends over 14 amino acids. The CDR3 spells CASSRLAWGDEQFF. As DNA, the CDR3 is TGTGCCAGCTCACGACTAGCCTGGGGGGATGAGCAGTTCTTC.

The rearrangement links TRBV7-2 to TRBJ1-1; D gene ambiguous. CDR3 size: 14 residues. Trimming pared 2 bases from V and 0 bases from J, leaving 7 bases between. Germline values: CDR1 SGHTA, CDR2 FQGNSA. CDR3 region: CASSLRTMNTEAFF. CDR3 in DNA: TGTGCCAGCAGCTTAAGGACGATGAACACTGAAGCTTTCTTT. Complete variable domain (other parts from reference TRBV7-2 and TRBJ1-1): GAGVSQSPSNKVTEKGKDVELRCDPISGHTALYWYRQSLGQGLEFLIYFQGNSAPDKSGLPSDRFSAERTGGSVSTLTIQRTQQEDSAVYLCASSLRTMNTEAFFGQGTRLTVV.

This chain connects TRBV4-2 to TRBJ1-5; TRBD1 might be the D (6 bases). CDR1 and CDR2 from the germline V gene are LGHNA and YNFKEQ. Trimming cost V 3 bases and J 4 bases, with 13 bases left between them. CDR3 length: 15 residues. The CDR3 DNA reads as TGTGCCAGCAGCCAGTCCGGGACATCGAATCAGCCCCAGCATTTT. Translated: CASSQSGTSNQPQHF.